This passage covers 15 T cell receptor beta chains from one sample sequenced in a study of cytomegalovirus exposure and HLA in healthy donors (dated by TCRdb to about 2017). The library was produced with the immunoSEQ multiplex PCR assay. For the multiplex PCR, a mixture combining 60 forward primers for TCR Vbeta segments and 13 reverse primers for TCR Jbeta segments was used. Sourced from immuneACCESS, this table was stored by TCRdb with only in-frame sequences that have V and J called. A share of the clones is absent; for the studies checked, an unresolved V gene accounts for under half, and the remainder has no known explanation. In this sample the table shows around 130,000 clones, about 8.5% of which occur a single time. The ten largest account for approximately 5% of the sample. The sequencing input was PBMCs. The receptors come from a man aged 35-49 years in good health and CMV-seronegative.

This clone was picked up a small number of times. The chain joins TRBV5-1 to TRBJ2-1; TRBD1 agrees at 7 bases. V dropped 4 bases and J dropped 4; count of bases not matched to a gene: 5. Germline V CDR1 and CDR2: SGHRS, YFSETQ. The CDR3 runs 14 residues. CDR3 sequence reads: CASSTGDVYNEQFF. In nucleotides, the CDR3 is TGCGCCAGCAGCACAGGGGATGTATACAATGAGCAGTTCTTC.

The chain employs TRBV12-5 and TRBJ2-7; 11 bases fit TRBD1. This CDR3 is 15 amino acids long. Germline V gene data show CDR1 as LGHNT and CDR2 as FRNRAP. The V gene end was trimmed by 3 bases and the J gene end by 5 bases; junction bases not matched to a gene: 6. Here the CDR3 reads CASGFLWTGGDEQYF. The CDR3 bases are TGTGCTAGTGGTTTCCTCTGGACAGGGGGCGACGAGCAGTACTTC.

The chain joins TRBV19 to TRBJ1-1, with 10 bases matching TRBD1. The CDR3 consists of 14 residues. The germline CDR1 and CDR2 sequences are LNHDA and SQIVND (reference sequence). Trimming cost V 5 bases and J 3 bases; bases outside gene matches: 3. The CDR3 nucleotides are TGTGCCAGTAGTCGACAGGGGGCCGACACTGAAGCTTTCTTT. It yields the protein CASSRQGADTEAFF.

V and J are TRBV5-6 and TRBJ2-1; possibly TRBD1 for D (6 bases). This CDR3 is built from 15 residues. CDR1 and CDR2 from the germline V gene are SGHDT and YYEEEE. The ends were cut back, 0 bases at V and 3 bases at J, with 10 bases in the middle. CDR3 sequence: CASSLAPTGYNEQFF. CDR3 DNA: TGTGCCAGCAGCTTGGCCCCGACAGGCTACAATGAGCAGTTCTTC.

V is TRBV6-1 and J is TRBJ1-5, with D possibly matching TRBD1 (5 bases). The CDR3 runs 13 residues. With 6 bases removed from V and 4 bases from J, the gap between germline ends came to 10 bases. Germline lookup yields CDR1 MNHNS and CDR2 SASEGT. The CDR3, as DNA: TGTGCCAGCAGCTTCGACAGAAATCAGCCCCAGCATTTT. As protein: CASSFDRNQPQHF.

The chain is built from TRBV19 and TRBJ2-7, with TRBD2 matching 8 bases. The CDR3 extends over 14 amino acids. Looked up from germline, CDR1 is LNHDA and CDR2 is SQIVND (reference sequence). J gave up 6 bases and V 4 bases, and 8 bases lay outside the gene matches. This chain's CDR3 is CASSTGLGRGEQYF. The CDR3 coding sequence is TGTGCCAGTAGTACGGGACTAGGGAGAGGCGAGCAGTACTTC.

The rearrangement joins TRBV5-1 to TRBJ2-5; perhaps TRBD2 as D (5 bases). CDR1 is SGHRS and CDR2 is YFSETQ in the germline V gene. This CDR3 is 13 amino acids long. V lost 6 bases and J lost 7, with 16 bases in between. CDR3 DNA: TGCGCCAGCATGAAGGGTGGTGCGGGGACCCAGTACTTC. Translated, it gives CASMKGGAGTQYF.

The V and J genes are TRBV5-4 and TRBJ2-6, with 10 positions matching TRBD1. Germline CDR1 and CDR2: SGHNT and YYREEE (reference sequence). This CDR3 has 18 amino acids. J was trimmed by 2 bases and V by 4 bases; bases with no gene match: 9. CDR3 region: CASSTGQGGSPGANVLTF. DNA for the CDR3: TGTGCCAGCAGCACCGGACAGGGGGGTAGTCCTGGGGCCAACGTCCTGACTTTC.

The table lists this clone with a few counts. The chain employs TRBV25-1 and TRBJ1-3; the match to TRBD1 covers 9 bases. V shed 0 bases, J shed 4 bases, and the junction held 10 bases outside the gene matches. CDR3 size: 18 residues. Looked up from germline, CDR1 is MGHDK and CDR2 is SYGVNS. CDR3 protein: CASSEYGTGISRGNTIYF. DNA for the CDR3: TGTGCCAGCAGTGAATACGGGACAGGGATAAGTCGAGGAAACACCATATATTTT.

This clone has only a few counts. V is TRBV30 and J is TRBJ2-1, with 9 bases identical to TRBD1. The CDR3 loop spans 13 amino acids. The germline V gene has CDR1 GTSNPN and CDR2 SVGIG (reference sequence). V dropped 7 bases and J dropped 6; count of bases not matched to a gene: 7. The CDR3 DNA sequence: TGTGCCTCCTCGGGACAGGGCATCAATGAGCAGTTCTTC. Its protein product is CASSGQGINEQFF.

The chain has TRBV2 and TRBJ1-1; TRBD1 matches at 12 bases. The germline CDR1 and CDR2 sequences are SNHLY and FYNNEI. The CDR3 is 15 amino acids. V was clipped by 6 bases and J by 1 base; unmatched bases: 3. The CDR3 DNA reads as TGTGCCAGCAGGGGACAGGGGGCTTCGAACACTGAAGCTTTCTTT. Protein: CASRGQGASNTEAFF.

This sequence joins TRBV5-1 and TRBJ2-1, with a weak D call TRBD2 (5 bases). Germline V CDR1 and CDR2: SGHRS, YFSETQ. The CDR3 sequence is 15 residues long. V lost 1 base, J lost 6 bases, and 14 bases lay in between. The CDR3 DNA is TGCGCCAGCAGCTTGATAATAGAAGGGAGCAATGAGCAGTTCTTC. Translating gives CASSLIIEGSNEQFF.

The chain has TRBV7-2 and TRBJ2-1, with 11 bases identical to TRBD2. Losses at the gene ends were 4 bases for V and 2 bases for J; bases not matched to a gene: 10. The CDR3 runs to 18 residues. CDR1 SGHTA and CDR2 FQGNSA come from the germline V gene. The CDR3 nucleotides read TGTGCCAGCAGCTCCGGACTAGCGGGCGCCTACACCTACAATGAGCAGTTCTTC. This gives the protein CASSSGLAGAYTYNEQFF.

The chain uses TRBV20-1 and TRBJ2-7; unclear D gene. The V gene's germline CDR1 is DFQATT and CDR2 SNEGSKA (reference sequence). The CDR3 runs 11 residues. V lost 2 bases and J lost 2, with 4 bases in between. The CDR3 region is CSARFTYEQYF. For the CDR3, the DNA is TGCAGTGCTAGATTCACCTACGAGCAGTACTTC.

The table lists this clone with a few counts. This sequence joins TRBV5-8 and TRBJ1-5; TRBD1 agrees at 9 bases. V shed 1 base, J shed 5 bases, and the junction held 1 base outside the gene matches. Germline V CDR1 and CDR2: SGHTS, YDEGEE. The CDR3 totals 14 residues. DNA of the CDR3: TGTGCCAGCAGCTTGACAGGGGGCCATCAGCCCCAGCATTTT. Amino acids: CASSLTGGHQPQHF.